These T cell receptor beta chains were read from a single sample in a study of tumor-infiltrating lymphocytes in localized non-small cell lung cancer. Sequencing used immunoSEQ multiplex PCR; TCRdb keeps in-frame clones, though not all of them. This sample has approximately 12,000 clones; around three fifths occur once, and the top ten carry roughly 7%. The material sequenced was lung tumor tissue. These receptor sequences come from a human donor with non-small cell lung cancer. Both conserved end residues are part of each CDR3. D genes are given only for firm matches. Clone sizes are given selectively: once, few, many, or a class where the clone is expanded.

CDR3 protein	CDR3 DNA	clone size	D gene	V gene	J gene
CASSLSEISEQYF	TGCGCCAGCAGCTTGTCTGAGATTAGCGAGCAGTACTTC	-	-	TRBV5-1	TRBJ2-7
CASRRTGVLENTIYF	TGTGCCAGCAGACGAACGGGGGTCCTGGAAAACACCATATATTTT	-	-	TRBV27	TRBJ1-3
CSVYSGTRPPYEQYF	TGCAGCGTGTACTCCGGGACTAGGCCACCTTACGAGCAGTACTTC	-	TRBD2	TRBV29-1	TRBJ2-7
CASRSTDTQYF	TGTGCCAGCCGGAGCACAGATACGCAGTATTTT	-	-	TRBV6-5	TRBJ2-3
CSVTGLISYNEQFF	TGCAGCGTTACCGGACTCATCTCCTACAATGAGCAGTTCTTC	once	-	TRBV29-1	TRBJ2-1
CASSLFQGPYQPQHF	TGTGCCAGCAGCTTATTTCAGGGACCTTATCAGCCCCAGCATTTT	-	-	TRBV7-8	TRBJ1-5
CTSSQGLPLGELFF	TGCACCAGCAGCCAGGGACTCCCCCTCGGGGAGCTGTTTTTT	-	-	TRBV1	TRBJ2-2
CASSSTGMNTDTQYF	TGTGCCAGCTCCTCTACAGGGATGAACACAGATACGCAGTATTTT	-	-	TRBV7-2	TRBJ2-3
CASSPGNQETQYF	TGTGCCAGCAGCCCCGGGAACCAAGAGACCCAGTACTTC	-	-	TRBV7-3	TRBJ2-5
CSVEGLAYEQYF	TGCAGCGTCGAAGGACTAGCTTATGAGCAGTACTTC	-	TRBD2	TRBV29-1	TRBJ2-7
CASKRSGHNKEAFF	TGTGCCAGTAAGCGTTCGGGACACAACAAGGAAGCTTTCTTT	-	-	TRBV19	TRBJ1-1
CASSLQRGGDNEQFF	TGTGCCAGTAGTTTGCAGAGAGGGGGGGACAATGAGCAGTTCTTC	once	-	TRBV19	TRBJ2-1
CASSESGSNTGELFF	TGCGCCAGCAGTGAGTCGGGATCGAACACCGGGGAGCTGTTTTTT	once	-	TRBV10-1	TRBJ2-2
CASSQRTKNGGLSYNEQFF	TGTGCCAGCAGCCAACGGACAAAGAACGGGGGGCTTTCCTACAATGAGCAGTTCTTC	-	-	TRBV7-9	TRBJ2-1
CASSPVRTGNTGELFF	TGTGCCAGCTCACCCGTTCGAACGGGGAACACCGGGGAGCTGTTTTTT	once	-	TRBV18	TRBJ2-2
CASSLALQGFNTEAFF	TGTGCCAGCAGCTTAGCCCTACAGGGCTTTAACACTGAAGCTTTCTTT	once	-	TRBV11-1	TRBJ1-1
CAGLGGIHEQFF	TGCGCCGGACTGGGGGGAATCCATGAGCAGTTCTTC	-	-	TRBV5-1	TRBJ2-1
CASSLMSGRADYGYTF	TGTGCCAGCAGCTTAATGTCAGGGAGGGCGGACTATGGCTACACCTTC	once	-	TRBV11-2	TRBJ1-2
CASSTDRDHTDTQYF	TGTGCCAGCAGCACGGACAGGGACCACACAGATACGCAGTATTTT	few	TRBD1	TRBV5-4	TRBJ2-3
CASSPGYQETQYF	TGTGCCAGCTCGCCAGGGTACCAAGAGACCCAGTACTTC	-	-	TRBV18	TRBJ2-5
CASSLEGPRAEAFF	TGCGCCAGCAGCTTGGAGGGGCCTAGAGCTGAAGCTTTCTTT	few	-	TRBV5-1	TRBJ1-1
CASSLVGTSGTYEQYF	TGTGCCAGCAGCTTAGTAGGGACTAGCGGGACCTACGAGCAGTACTTC	-	TRBD2	TRBV7-8	TRBJ2-7
CASSLRQGAYTEAFF	TGCGCCAGCAGCTTAAGACAGGGGGCATACACTGAAGCTTTCTTT	-	TRBD1	TRBV5-1	TRBJ1-1
CASSLRVEQPQHF	TGTGCCAGCAGCCTTAGAGTTGAGCAGCCCCAGCATTTT	few	-	TRBV7-6	TRBJ1-5
CASSQVRSKSLYF	TGTGCCAGCAGCCAAGTTCGATCAAAGTCTCTGTATTTT	-	-	TRBV14	TRBJ2-3
CASRPGLAGETQYF	TGCGCCAGCCGACCGGGACTAGCGGGAGAGACCCAGTACTTC	-	TRBD2	TRBV5-1	TRBJ2-5
CASVTSGRGASSYNEQFF	TGTGCCAGCGTCACTAGCGGGAGAGGGGCGAGCTCCTACAATGAGCAGTTCTTC	few	TRBD2	TRBV18	TRBJ2-1
CASSFSRSFRGREQYF	TGTGCCAGCAGCTTCTCCCGCTCGTTCAGGGGGCGCGAGCAGTACTTC	-	TRBD1	TRBV7-9	TRBJ2-7
CSVRDSHYEQYF	TGCAGCGTGAGGGACAGCCACTACGAGCAGTACTTC	-	TRBD1	TRBV29-1	TRBJ2-7
CASSRLVDEQYF	TGTGCCAGCAGCCGACTTGTGGACGAGCAGTACTTC	-	-	TRBV14	TRBJ2-7
CASSPRLAMPQYF	TGTGCCAGCAGCCCGCGACTGGCTATGCCCCAGTACTTC	-	-	TRBV5-6	TRBJ2-5
CASSPAGGGNSYEQYF	TGTGCCAGCAGTCCTGCCGGGGGGGGCAACTCCTACGAGCAGTACTTC	few	TRBD2	TRBV7-3	TRBJ2-7
CSARDRVEQFF	TGCAGTGCTAGAGATCGGGTTGAGCAGTTCTTC	-	-	TRBV20-1	TRBJ2-1